The source of this T cell receptor (beta chain) is a study of blood T cell repertoires in COVID-19. Study background: T cells, B-cell-depleted T cells, or PBMCs supplied cDNA or gDNA.

Data came from immunoSEQ multiplex PCR; TCRdb stores just in-frame clones and leaves some out. The sample includes roughly 110,000 clones, approximately 80% of them seen just once. The germline gives CDR1 PRHDT, CDR2 FYEKMQ (reference sequence). V gave up 0 bases and J gave up 1 base, with 12 bases separating them. The CDR3 length is 17 residues. The source is a human donor in a cohort sampled during active COVID-19. The genes are TRBV13 and TRBJ2-2, with a tentative D call TRBD2 (5 bases). Material: peripheral blood. The CDR3 nucleotides are TGTGCCAGCAGCTTAGGGGGGAGCGGAATGAACACCGGGGAGCTGTTTTTT. Its protein product is CASSLGGSGMNTGELFF.